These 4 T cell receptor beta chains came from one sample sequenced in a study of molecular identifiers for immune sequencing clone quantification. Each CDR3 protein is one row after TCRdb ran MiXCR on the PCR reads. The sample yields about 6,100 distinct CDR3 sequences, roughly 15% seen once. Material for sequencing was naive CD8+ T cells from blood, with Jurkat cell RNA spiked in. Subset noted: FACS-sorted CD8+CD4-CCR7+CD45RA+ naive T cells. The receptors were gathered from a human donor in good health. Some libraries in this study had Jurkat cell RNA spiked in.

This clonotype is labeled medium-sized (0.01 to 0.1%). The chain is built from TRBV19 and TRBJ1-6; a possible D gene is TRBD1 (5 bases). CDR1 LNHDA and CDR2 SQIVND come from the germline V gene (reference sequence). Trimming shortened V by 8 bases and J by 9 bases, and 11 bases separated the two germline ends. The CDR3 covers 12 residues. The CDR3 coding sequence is TGTGCCAGTGGGCAGGGAAGTTCACCCCTCCACTTT. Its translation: CASGQGSSPLHF.

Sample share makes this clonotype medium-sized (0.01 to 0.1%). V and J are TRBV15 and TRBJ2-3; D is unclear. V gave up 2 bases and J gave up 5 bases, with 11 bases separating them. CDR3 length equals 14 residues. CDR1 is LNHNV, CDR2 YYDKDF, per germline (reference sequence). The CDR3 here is CATSRKISGDTQYF. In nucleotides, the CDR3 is TGTGCCACCAGCAGAAAGATCTCAGGAGATACGCAGTATTTT.

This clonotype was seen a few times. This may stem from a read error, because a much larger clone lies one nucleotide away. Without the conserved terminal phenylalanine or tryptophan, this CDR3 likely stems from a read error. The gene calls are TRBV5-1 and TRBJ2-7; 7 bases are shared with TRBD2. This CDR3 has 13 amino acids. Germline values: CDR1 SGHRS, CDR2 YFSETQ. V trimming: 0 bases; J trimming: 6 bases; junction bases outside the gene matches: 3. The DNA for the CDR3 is TGCGCCAGCAGCTTGGGGGGAGGGCTCGAGCAGTACCTC. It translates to CASSLGGGLEQYL.

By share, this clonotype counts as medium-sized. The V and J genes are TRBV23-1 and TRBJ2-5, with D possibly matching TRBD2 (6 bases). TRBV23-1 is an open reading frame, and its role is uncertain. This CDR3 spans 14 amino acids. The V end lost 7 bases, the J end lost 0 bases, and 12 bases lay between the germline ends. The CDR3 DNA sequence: TGCGCCAGCACGATAGCGGCGTACCAAGAGACCCAGTACTTC. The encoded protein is CASTIAAYQETQYF.